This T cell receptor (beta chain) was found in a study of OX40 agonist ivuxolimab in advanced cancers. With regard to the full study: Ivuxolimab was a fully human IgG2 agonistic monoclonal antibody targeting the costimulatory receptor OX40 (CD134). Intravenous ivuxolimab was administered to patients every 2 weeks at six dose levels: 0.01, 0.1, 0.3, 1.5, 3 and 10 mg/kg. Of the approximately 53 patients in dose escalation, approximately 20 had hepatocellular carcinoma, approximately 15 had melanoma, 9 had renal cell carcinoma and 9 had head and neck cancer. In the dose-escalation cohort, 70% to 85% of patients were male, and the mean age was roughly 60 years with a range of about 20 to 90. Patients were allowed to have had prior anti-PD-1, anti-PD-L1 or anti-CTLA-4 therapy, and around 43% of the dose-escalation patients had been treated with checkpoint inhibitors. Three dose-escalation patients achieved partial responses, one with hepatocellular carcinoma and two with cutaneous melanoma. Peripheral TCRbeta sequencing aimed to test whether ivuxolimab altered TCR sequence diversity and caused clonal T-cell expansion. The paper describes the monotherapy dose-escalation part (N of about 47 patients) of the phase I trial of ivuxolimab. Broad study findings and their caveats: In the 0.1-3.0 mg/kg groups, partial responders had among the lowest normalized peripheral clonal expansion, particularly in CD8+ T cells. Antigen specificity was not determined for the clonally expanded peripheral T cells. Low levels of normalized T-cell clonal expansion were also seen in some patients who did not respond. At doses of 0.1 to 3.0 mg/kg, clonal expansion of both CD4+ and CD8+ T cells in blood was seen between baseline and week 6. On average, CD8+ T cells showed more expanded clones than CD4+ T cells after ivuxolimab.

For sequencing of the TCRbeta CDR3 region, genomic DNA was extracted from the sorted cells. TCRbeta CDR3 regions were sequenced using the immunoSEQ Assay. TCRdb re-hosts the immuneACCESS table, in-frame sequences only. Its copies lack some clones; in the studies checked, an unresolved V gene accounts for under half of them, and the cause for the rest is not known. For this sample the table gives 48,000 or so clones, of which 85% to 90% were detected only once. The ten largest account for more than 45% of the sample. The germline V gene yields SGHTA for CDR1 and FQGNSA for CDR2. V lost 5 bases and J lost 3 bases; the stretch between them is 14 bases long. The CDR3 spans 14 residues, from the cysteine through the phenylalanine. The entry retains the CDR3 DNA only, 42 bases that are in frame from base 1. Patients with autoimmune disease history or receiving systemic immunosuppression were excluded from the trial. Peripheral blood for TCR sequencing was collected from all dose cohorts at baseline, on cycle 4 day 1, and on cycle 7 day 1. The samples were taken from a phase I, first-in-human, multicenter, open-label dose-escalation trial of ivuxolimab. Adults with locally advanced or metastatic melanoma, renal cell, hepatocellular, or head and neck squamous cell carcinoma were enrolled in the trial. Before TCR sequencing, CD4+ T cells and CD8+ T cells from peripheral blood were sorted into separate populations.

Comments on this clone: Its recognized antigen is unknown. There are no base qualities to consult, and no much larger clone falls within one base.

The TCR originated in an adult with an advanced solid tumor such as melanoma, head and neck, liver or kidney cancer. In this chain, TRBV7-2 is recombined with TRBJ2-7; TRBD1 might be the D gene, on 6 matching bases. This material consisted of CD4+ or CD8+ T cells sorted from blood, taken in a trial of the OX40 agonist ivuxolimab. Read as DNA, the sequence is TGTGCCAGCAGCAGCCCAGGACAGAACTACGAGCAGTACTTC. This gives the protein CASSSPGQNYEQYF.